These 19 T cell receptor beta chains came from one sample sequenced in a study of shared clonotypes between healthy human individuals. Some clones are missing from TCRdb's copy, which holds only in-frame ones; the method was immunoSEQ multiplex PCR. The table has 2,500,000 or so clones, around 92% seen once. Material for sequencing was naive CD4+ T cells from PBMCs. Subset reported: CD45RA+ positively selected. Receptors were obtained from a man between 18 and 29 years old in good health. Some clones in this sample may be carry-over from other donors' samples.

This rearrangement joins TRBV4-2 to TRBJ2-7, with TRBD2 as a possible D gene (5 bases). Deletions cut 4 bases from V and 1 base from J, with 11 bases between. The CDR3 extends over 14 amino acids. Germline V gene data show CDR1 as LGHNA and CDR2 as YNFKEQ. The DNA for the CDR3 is TGTGCCAGCAGCCTCGGACTGGCGTCCTACGAGCAGTACTTC. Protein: CASSLGLASYEQYF.

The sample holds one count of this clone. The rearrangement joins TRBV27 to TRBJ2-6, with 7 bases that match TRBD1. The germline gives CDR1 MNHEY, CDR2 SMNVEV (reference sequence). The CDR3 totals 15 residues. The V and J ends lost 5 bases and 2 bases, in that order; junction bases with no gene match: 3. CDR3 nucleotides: TGTGCCAGCAGTCCCGACAGGGCTGGGGCCAACGTCCTGACTTTC. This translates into CASSPDRAGANVLTF.

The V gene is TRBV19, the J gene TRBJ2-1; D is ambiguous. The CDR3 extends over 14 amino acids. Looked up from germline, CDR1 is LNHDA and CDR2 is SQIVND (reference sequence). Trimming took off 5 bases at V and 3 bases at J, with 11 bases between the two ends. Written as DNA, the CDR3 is TGTGCCAGTAGTCTTGCGAGCGTCTACAATGAGCAGTTCTTC. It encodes CASSLASVYNEQFF.

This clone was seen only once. Here the CDR3 reads CASSLFGPDTNTGELFF. In DNA, the CDR3 is TGTGCCAGCAGTTTATTTGGGCCAGATACCAACACCGGGGAGCTGTTTTTT. V is TRBV27 and J is TRBJ2-2; D gene unclear. Trimming removed 1 base at V and 2 bases at J, with 14 bases between. CDR3 length: 17 residues. Germline-derived CDR1 and CDR2 are MNHEY and SMNVEV (reference sequence).

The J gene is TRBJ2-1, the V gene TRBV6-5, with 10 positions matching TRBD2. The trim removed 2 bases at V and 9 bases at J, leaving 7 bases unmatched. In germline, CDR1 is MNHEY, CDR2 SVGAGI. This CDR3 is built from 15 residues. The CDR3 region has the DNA TGTGCCAGCAGTTACCCGGGACTAGCGTTGGGTGAGCAGTTCTTC. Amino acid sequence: CASSYPGLALGEQFF.

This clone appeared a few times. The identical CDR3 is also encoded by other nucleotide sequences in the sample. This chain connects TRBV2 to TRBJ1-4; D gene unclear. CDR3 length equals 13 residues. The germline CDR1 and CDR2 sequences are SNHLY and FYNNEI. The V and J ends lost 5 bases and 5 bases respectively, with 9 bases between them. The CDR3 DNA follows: TGTGCCAGCAGTCGCGGTCCAAATGAAAAACTGTTTTTT. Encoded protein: CASSRGPNEKLFF.

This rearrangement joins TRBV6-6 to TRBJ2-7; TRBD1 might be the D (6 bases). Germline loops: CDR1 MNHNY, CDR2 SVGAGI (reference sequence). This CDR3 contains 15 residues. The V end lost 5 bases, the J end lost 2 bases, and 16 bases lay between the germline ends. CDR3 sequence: CASSPGQPPTYEQYF. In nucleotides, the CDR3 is TGTGCCAGCAGTCCCGGACAGCCCCCGACCTACGAGCAGTACTTC.

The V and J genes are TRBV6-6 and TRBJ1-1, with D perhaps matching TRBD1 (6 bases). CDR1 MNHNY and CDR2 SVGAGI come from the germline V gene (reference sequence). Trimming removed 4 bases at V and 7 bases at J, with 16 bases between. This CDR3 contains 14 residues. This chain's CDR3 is CASSLRTATLEAFF. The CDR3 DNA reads TGTGCCAGCAGTTTACGGACAGCTACGCTTGAAGCTTTCTTT.

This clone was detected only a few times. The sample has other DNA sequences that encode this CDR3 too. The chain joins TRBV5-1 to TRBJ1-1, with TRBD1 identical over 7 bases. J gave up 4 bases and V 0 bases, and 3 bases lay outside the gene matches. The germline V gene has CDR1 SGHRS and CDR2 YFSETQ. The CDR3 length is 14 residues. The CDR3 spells CASSLGGGVTEAFF. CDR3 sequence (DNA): TGCGCCAGCAGCTTGGGAGGGGGCGTCACTGAAGCTTTCTTT.

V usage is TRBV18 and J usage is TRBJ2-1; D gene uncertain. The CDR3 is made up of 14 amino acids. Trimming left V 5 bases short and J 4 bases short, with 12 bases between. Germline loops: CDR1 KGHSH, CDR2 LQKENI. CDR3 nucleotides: TGTGCCAGCTCATGGTCAATGGATTACAATGAGCAGTTCTTC. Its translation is CASSWSMDYNEQFF.

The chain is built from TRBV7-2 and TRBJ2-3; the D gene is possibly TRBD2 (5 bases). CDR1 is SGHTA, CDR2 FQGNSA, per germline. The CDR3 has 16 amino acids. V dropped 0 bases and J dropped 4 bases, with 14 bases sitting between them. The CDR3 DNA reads TGTGCCAGCAGCTTAGCGGGAGTGAATATCCCAGATACGCAGTATTTT. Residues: CASSLAGVNIPDTQYF.

DNA for the CDR3: TGTGCCAGCAGAACAGCGGGAATGGGCACCGGGGAGCTGTTTTTT. The encoded protein is CASRTAGMGTGELFF. V usage is TRBV6-6 and J usage is TRBJ2-2; 7 positions match TRBD2. Trimming removed 6 bases from V and 4 bases from J; junction bases left unmatched: 8. This CDR3 is 15 amino acids long. CDR1 and CDR2 from the germline V gene are MNHNY and SVGAGI (reference sequence).

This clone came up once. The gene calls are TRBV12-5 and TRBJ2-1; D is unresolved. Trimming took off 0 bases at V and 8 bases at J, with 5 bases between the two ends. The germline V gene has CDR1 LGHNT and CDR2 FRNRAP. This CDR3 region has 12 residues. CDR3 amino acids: CASGLVIDEQFF. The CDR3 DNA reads TGTGCTAGTGGTTTGGTAATAGATGAGCAGTTCTTC.

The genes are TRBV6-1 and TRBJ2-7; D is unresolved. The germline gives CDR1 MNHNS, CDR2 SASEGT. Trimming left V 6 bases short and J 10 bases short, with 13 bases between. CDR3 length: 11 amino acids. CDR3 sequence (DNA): TGTGCCAGCAGGGCCCCCGGGTTACAGTACTTC. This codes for CASRAPGLQYF.

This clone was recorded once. The chain's CDR3 is CASSPSRSGVSYNEQFF. The DNA for the CDR3 is TGTGCCAGCTCACCATCCAGGAGCGGGGTTTCCTACAATGAGCAGTTCTTC. V is TRBV18 and J is TRBJ2-1; 7 bases align to TRBD2. Germline trimming cut 2 bases from V and 1 base from J; bases unmatched to any gene: 8. Germline CDR1 reads KGHSH; CDR2 reads LQKENI. This CDR3 is 17 amino acids long. The full variable domain, with the rest looked up from reference TRBV18 and TRBJ2-1, is NAGVMQNPRHLVRRRGQEARLRCSPMKGHSHVYWYRQLPEEGLKFMVYLQKENIIDESGMPKERFSAEFPKEGPSILRIQQVVRGDSAAYFCASSPSRSGVSYNEQFFGPGTRLTVL.

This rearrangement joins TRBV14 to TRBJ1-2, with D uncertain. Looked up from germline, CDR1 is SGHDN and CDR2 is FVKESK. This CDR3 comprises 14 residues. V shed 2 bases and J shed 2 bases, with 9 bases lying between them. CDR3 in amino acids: CASSQSWLNYGYTF. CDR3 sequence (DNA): TGTGCCAGCAGCCAATCATGGTTGAACTATGGCTACACCTTC.

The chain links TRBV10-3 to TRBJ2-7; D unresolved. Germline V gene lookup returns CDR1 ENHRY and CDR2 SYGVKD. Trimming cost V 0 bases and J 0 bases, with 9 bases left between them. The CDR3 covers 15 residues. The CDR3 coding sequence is TGTGCCATCAGTGAGTCCTCATCGGCCTCCTACGAGCAGTACTTC. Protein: CAISESSSASYEQYF.

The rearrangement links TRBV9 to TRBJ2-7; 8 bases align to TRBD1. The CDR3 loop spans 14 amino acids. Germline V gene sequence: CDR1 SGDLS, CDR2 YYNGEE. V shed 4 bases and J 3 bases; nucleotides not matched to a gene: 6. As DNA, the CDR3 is TGTGCCAGCAGCACGACAGGGGCTAACTACGAGCAGTACTTC. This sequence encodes CASSTTGANYEQYF. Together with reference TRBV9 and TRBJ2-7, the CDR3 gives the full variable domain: DSGVTQTPKHLITATGQRVTLRCSPRSGDLSVYWYQQSLDQGLQFLIQYYNGEERAKGNILERFSAQQFPDLHSELNLSSLELGDSALYFCASSTTGANYEQYFGPGTRLTVT.

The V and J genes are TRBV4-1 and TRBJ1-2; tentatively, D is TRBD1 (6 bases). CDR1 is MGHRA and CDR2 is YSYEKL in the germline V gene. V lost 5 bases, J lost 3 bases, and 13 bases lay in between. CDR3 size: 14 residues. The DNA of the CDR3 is TGCGCCAGCAGCAGGGGGGCGCAGGACTATGGCTACACCTTC. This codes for CASSRGAQDYGYTF.